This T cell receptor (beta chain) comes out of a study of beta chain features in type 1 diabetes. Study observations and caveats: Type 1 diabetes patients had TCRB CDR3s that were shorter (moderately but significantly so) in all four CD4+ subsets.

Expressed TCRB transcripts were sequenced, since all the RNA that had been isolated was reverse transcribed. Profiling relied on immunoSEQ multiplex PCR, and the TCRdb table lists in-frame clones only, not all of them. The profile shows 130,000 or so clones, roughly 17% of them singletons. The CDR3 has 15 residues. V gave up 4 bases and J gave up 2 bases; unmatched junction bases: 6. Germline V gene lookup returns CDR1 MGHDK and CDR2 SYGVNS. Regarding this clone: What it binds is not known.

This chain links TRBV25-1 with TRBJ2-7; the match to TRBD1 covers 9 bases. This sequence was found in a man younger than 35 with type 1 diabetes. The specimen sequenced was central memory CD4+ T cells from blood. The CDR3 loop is CASSGPGTGTYEQYF. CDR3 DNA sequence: TGTGCCAGCAGTGGGCCCGGGACAGGGACCTACGAGCAGTACTTC.